A selection of T cell receptor beta chains follows, all from one sample in a study of blood T cell repertoires in COVID-19. The repertoire was sequenced with immunoSEQ multiplex PCR; TCRdb's copy has only in-frame clones and lacks some. The sample has about 250,000 clones; around 90% are singletons. The sample was PBMCs or T cells enriched from blood (not recorded which). These receptors were taken from a woman in her forties or fifties who had recovered from COVID-19. Both conserved end residues are part of each CDR3. The order of the fields is J gene, V gene, clone size, D gene, CDR3 protein, CDR3 DNA. D genes are given only for firm matches. A row's size may be missing; if present it is once, few, many or a size class.

j_call: TRBJ2-1; v_call: TRBV9; clone_size: -; d_call: TRBD2; cdr3_aa: CASSVVASGRSYNEQFF; cdr3_nt: TGTGCCAGCAGCGTAGTGGCTAGCGGGAGGTCCTACAATGAGCAGTTCTTC
j_call: TRBJ2-1; v_call: TRBV7-8; clone_size: -; d_call: TRBD2; cdr3_aa: CASSLVKGIIREEGEQFF; cdr3_nt: TGTGCCAGCAGCTTAGTCAAGGGTATTATTCGGGAGGAGGGTGAGCAGTTCTTC
j_call: TRBJ1-2; v_call: TRBV27; clone_size: -; d_call: -; cdr3_aa: CASSLEGDAPGGYTF; cdr3_nt: TGTGCCAGCAGTTTAGAGGGCGACGCCCCGGGTGGCTACACCTTC
j_call: TRBJ2-5; v_call: TRBV10-1; clone_size: few; d_call: TRBD1; cdr3_aa: CASNRDRGETQYF; cdr3_nt: TGCGCCAGCAACCGGGACAGGGGTGAGACCCAGTACTTC
j_call: TRBJ1-5; v_call: TRBV5-1; clone_size: -; d_call: -; cdr3_aa: CASSLGGLSNQPQHF; cdr3_nt: TGCGCCAGCAGCTTGGGAGGGCTCAGCAATCAGCCCCAGCATTTT
j_call: TRBJ1-3; v_call: TRBV3-1/TRBV3-2; clone_size: -; d_call: TRBD1; cdr3_aa: CASSQDVLGTGGPPGNTIYF; cdr3_nt: TGTGCCAGCAGCCAAGATGTGTTAGGGACAGGGGGCCCCCCTGGAAACACCATATATTTT
j_call: TRBJ2-4; v_call: TRBV4-3; clone_size: few; d_call: TRBD2; cdr3_aa: CASSQDIGTSELDIQYF; cdr3_nt: TGCGCCAGCAGCCAAGACATCGGGACTAGTGAGTTAGACATTCAGTACTTC
j_call: TRBJ1-4; v_call: TRBV3-1/TRBV3-2; clone_size: once; d_call: -; cdr3_aa: CASSPRGSEKLFF; cdr3_nt: TGTGCCAGCAGCCCTAGGGGTAGTGAAAAACTGTTTTTT
j_call: TRBJ2-1; v_call: TRBV28; clone_size: -; d_call: TRBD2; cdr3_aa: CATGTSVNNEQFF; cdr3_nt: TGTGCCACCGGGACTAGCGTTAACAATGAGCAGTTCTTC
j_call: TRBJ2-7; v_call: TRBV5-6; clone_size: once; d_call: -; cdr3_aa: CASSYSGSSYEQYF; cdr3_nt: TGTGCCAGCAGCTACTCCGGGAGCTCCTACGAGCAGTACTTC
j_call: TRBJ2-2; v_call: TRBV13; clone_size: -; d_call: TRBD2; cdr3_aa: CASSLGGTRNTGELFF; cdr3_nt: TGTGCCAGCAGCTTGGGAGGGACCAGGAACACCGGGGAGCTGTTTTTT
j_call: TRBJ2-1; v_call: TRBV11-2; clone_size: -; d_call: -; cdr3_aa: CASSLVISVSEQFF; cdr3_nt: TGTGCCAGCAGCTTAGTAATCTCCGTTAGTGAGCAGTTCTTC
j_call: TRBJ1-1; v_call: TRBV7-6; clone_size: -; d_call: -; cdr3_aa: CASSANQVNTEAFF; cdr3_nt: TGTGCCAGCAGCGCTAACCAGGTGAACACTGAAGCTTTCTTT
j_call: TRBJ2-7; v_call: TRBV28; clone_size: -; d_call: TRBD2; cdr3_aa: CASSVASGSYEQYF; cdr3_nt: TGTGCCAGCAGTGTGGCTAGCGGATCGTACGAGCAGTACTTC
j_call: TRBJ2-3; v_call: TRBV28; clone_size: -; d_call: TRBD1; cdr3_aa: CASSLPGTATDTQYF; cdr3_nt: TGTGCCAGCAGTTTACCGGGGACAGCCACAGATACGCAGTATTTT
j_call: TRBJ2-5; v_call: TRBV19; clone_size: -; d_call: TRBD2; cdr3_aa: CASSIEAAGGRETQYF; cdr3_nt: TGTGCCAGTAGTATAGAGGCAGCGGGAGGCCGAGAGACCCAGTACTTC
j_call: TRBJ2-3; v_call: TRBV7-2; clone_size: -; d_call: TRBD2; cdr3_aa: CASSLTREGTDTQYF; cdr3_nt: TGTGCCAGCAGCTTAACCCGGGAGGGCACAGATACGCAGTATTTT
j_call: TRBJ2-5; v_call: TRBV7-8; clone_size: -; d_call: TRBD1; cdr3_aa: CASSGGDRGLGETQYF; cdr3_nt: TGTGCCAGCAGCGGCGGGGACAGGGGGCTTGGGGAGACCCAGTACTTC
j_call: TRBJ1-1; v_call: TRBV21-1; clone_size: few; d_call: -; cdr3_aa: CASLDNLLNTEAFF; cdr3_nt: TGTGCCAGTCTTGACAACCTTTTAAACACTGAAGCTTTCTTT
j_call: TRBJ1-3; v_call: TRBV18; clone_size: -; d_call: -; cdr3_aa: CASSSISQAGNTIYF; cdr3_nt: TGTGCCAGCTCATCCATTTCCCAGGCTGGAAACACCATATATTTT
j_call: TRBJ2-5; v_call: TRBV27; clone_size: -; d_call: TRBD2; cdr3_aa: CASSLSLGGLVGGWETQYF; cdr3_nt: TGTGCCAGCAGTTTATCGTTGGGGGGACTAGTGGGGGGCTGGGAGACCCAGTACTTC
j_call: TRBJ2-1; v_call: TRBV27; clone_size: -; d_call: TRBD2; cdr3_aa: CASSFLTSGANEQFF; cdr3_nt: TGTGCCAGCAGTTTTCTGACTAGCGGGGCCAATGAGCAGTTCTTC
j_call: TRBJ2-7; v_call: TRBV11-2; clone_size: -; d_call: -; cdr3_aa: CASSPPRGAGAGEQYF; cdr3_nt: TGTGCCAGCAGCCCCCCGAGGGGGGCCGGAGCGGGGGAGCAGTACTTC
j_call: TRBJ1-6; v_call: TRBV27; clone_size: -; d_call: TRBD1; cdr3_aa: CASRAKGGRYNSPLHF; cdr3_nt: TGTGCCAGCAGAGCAAAAGGGGGCCGCTATAATTCACCCCTCCACTTT
j_call: TRBJ1-1; v_call: TRBV3-1/TRBV3-2; clone_size: -; d_call: -; cdr3_aa: CASSQGGGQAFF; cdr3_nt: TGTGCCAGCAGCCAAGGGGGGGGACAAGCTTTCTTT
j_call: TRBJ1-5; v_call: TRBV19; clone_size: -; d_call: -; cdr3_aa: CASSIDTTENQPQHF; cdr3_nt: TGTGCCAGTAGTATAGATACGACAGAGAATCAGCCCCAGCATTTT
j_call: TRBJ1-2; v_call: TRBV6-5; clone_size: -; d_call: -; cdr3_aa: CASRGGAYGYTF; cdr3_nt: TGTGCCAGCAGGGGGGGGGCGTATGGCTACACCTTC
j_call: TRBJ1-3; v_call: TRBV28; clone_size: -; d_call: TRBD1; cdr3_aa: CASRNAGQTFGNTIYF; cdr3_nt: TGTGCCAGCAGAAACGCGGGACAGACATTTGGAAACACCATATATTTT
j_call: TRBJ2-1; v_call: TRBV7-3; clone_size: -; d_call: -; cdr3_aa: CASSLYGAGASNEQFF; cdr3_nt: TGTGCCAGCAGCTTATACGGGGCGGGGGCCTCCAATGAGCAGTTCTTC
j_call: TRBJ1-3; v_call: TRBV7-2; clone_size: few; d_call: -; cdr3_aa: CASSQGFPGNTIYF; cdr3_nt: TGTGCCAGCAGCCAGGGGTTCCCTGGAAACACCATATATTTT
j_call: TRBJ2-5; v_call: TRBV7-6; clone_size: -; d_call: -; cdr3_aa: CASSVVSEIQETQYF; cdr3_nt: TGTGCCAGCAGCGTCGTTAGCGAAATACAAGAGACCCAGTACTTC
j_call: TRBJ2-2; v_call: TRBV5-5; clone_size: -; d_call: -; cdr3_aa: CASSQRGTGELFF; cdr3_nt: TGTGCCAGCAGTCAACGGGGCACCGGGGAGCTGTTTTTT
j_call: TRBJ2-1; v_call: TRBV4-1; clone_size: -; d_call: -; cdr3_aa: CASSQDLNRGYNEQFF; cdr3_nt: TGCGCCAGCAGCCAAGACCTCAATCGGGGATACAATGAGCAGTTCTTC
j_call: TRBJ1-1; v_call: TRBV7-2; clone_size: -; d_call: -; cdr3_aa: CASSLFQANTEAFF; cdr3_nt: TGTGCCAGCAGCTTATTCCAGGCGAACACTGAAGCTTTCTTT
j_call: TRBJ1-5; v_call: TRBV19; clone_size: few; d_call: -; cdr3_aa: CASSGGLDQPQHF; cdr3_nt: TGTGCCAGTAGTGGCGGGTTGGATCAGCCCCAGCATTTT
j_call: TRBJ1-4; v_call: TRBV7-2; clone_size: -; d_call: -; cdr3_aa: CASSADGNNEKLFF; cdr3_nt: TGTGCCAGCAGCGCGGACGGGAATAATGAAAAACTGTTTTTT
j_call: TRBJ2-1; v_call: TRBV20-1; clone_size: once; d_call: -; cdr3_aa: CSATSSNEQFF; cdr3_nt: TGCAGTGCCACATCGTCGAATGAGCAGTTCTTC
j_call: TRBJ2-7; v_call: TRBV7-2; clone_size: -; d_call: -; cdr3_aa: CASSLGGGVYEQYF; cdr3_nt: TGTGCCAGCAGCTTGGGTGGGGGCGTCTACGAGCAGTACTTC
j_call: TRBJ1-1; v_call: TRBV28; clone_size: -; d_call: -; cdr3_aa: CASSAIRGNTEAFF; cdr3_nt: TGTGCCAGCAGTGCAATACGGGGGAACACTGAAGCTTTCTTT
j_call: TRBJ2-1; v_call: TRBV28; clone_size: few; d_call: -; cdr3_aa: CATGRRGSYNEQFF; cdr3_nt: TGTGCCACCGGGAGAAGGGGCTCCTACAATGAGCAGTTCTTC
j_call: TRBJ1-2; v_call: TRBV28; clone_size: -; d_call: -; cdr3_aa: CASSLREGYGYTF; cdr3_nt: TGTGCCAGCAGTTTAAGGGAGGGCTATGGCTACACCTTC
j_call: TRBJ1-1; v_call: TRBV11-2; clone_size: -; d_call: -; cdr3_aa: CASNHRANTEAFF; cdr3_nt: TGTGCCAGCAATCACAGGGCAAACACTGAAGCTTTCTTT
j_call: TRBJ1-1; v_call: TRBV28; clone_size: few; d_call: -; cdr3_aa: CASSLWRGMEVVAFF; cdr3_nt: TGTGCCAGCAGTTTATGGCGAGGGATGGAGGTGGTTGCTTTCTTT
j_call: TRBJ2-7; v_call: TRBV19; clone_size: few; d_call: TRBD2; cdr3_aa: CASSTTGLAGAATYEQYF; cdr3_nt: TGTGCCAGTAGTACAACGGGACTAGCGGGAGCGGCGACCTACGAGCAGTACTTC
j_call: TRBJ2-6; v_call: TRBV15; clone_size: -; d_call: -; cdr3_aa: CATSREGRTASSGANVLTF; cdr3_nt: TGTGCCACCAGCAGAGAGGGGCGGACAGCGTCCTCTGGGGCCAACGTCCTGACTTTC
j_call: TRBJ2-2; v_call: TRBV30; clone_size: -; d_call: TRBD1; cdr3_aa: CAYGDSDTGELFF; cdr3_nt: TGTGCTTACGGGGACAGTGACACCGGGGAGCTGTTTTTT
j_call: TRBJ1-5; v_call: TRBV7-9; clone_size: -; d_call: TRBD1; cdr3_aa: CASSRGIDRGLNQPQHF; cdr3_nt: TGTGCCAGCAGCCGGGGGATCGACAGGGGACTAAATCAGCCCCAGCATTTT
j_call: TRBJ2-7; v_call: TRBV20-1; clone_size: -; d_call: -; cdr3_aa: CSAGQLYEQYF; cdr3_nt: TGCAGTGCTGGACAGCTCTACGAGCAGTACTTC
j_call: TRBJ1-1; v_call: TRBV29-1; clone_size: -; d_call: TRBD1; cdr3_aa: CSVAWGQGNTEAFF; cdr3_nt: TGCAGCGTAGCCTGGGGACAGGGGAACACTGAAGCTTTCTTT
j_call: TRBJ1-1; v_call: TRBV14; clone_size: -; d_call: -; cdr3_aa: CASSHGMGAGAFF; cdr3_nt: TGTGCCAGCAGCCACGGGATGGGGGCCGGAGCTTTCTTT
j_call: TRBJ1-2; v_call: TRBV27; clone_size: -; d_call: TRBD1; cdr3_aa: CASSLNFVTGRNYGYTF; cdr3_nt: TGTGCCAGCAGTTTAAACTTTGTGACAGGGAGGAACTATGGCTACACCTTC
j_call: TRBJ1-4; v_call: TRBV4-3; clone_size: -; d_call: -; cdr3_aa: CASSQDGGMSGNEKLFF; cdr3_nt: TGCGCCAGCAGCCAAGATGGGGGGATGTCTGGGAATGAAAAACTGTTTTTT
j_call: TRBJ1-5; v_call: TRBV6-1; clone_size: -; d_call: TRBD1; cdr3_aa: CASSDRGTDYSNQPQHF; cdr3_nt: TGTGCCAGCAGTGACCGCGGGACAGACTATAGCAATCAGCCCCAGCATTTT
j_call: TRBJ1-3; v_call: TRBV11-3; clone_size: -; d_call: -; cdr3_aa: CASSPTFGNTIYF; cdr3_nt: TGTGCCAGCAGCCCTACGTTTGGAAACACCATATATTTT
j_call: TRBJ2-3; v_call: TRBV7-3; clone_size: -; d_call: TRBD1; cdr3_aa: CASSRVQGGTDTQYF; cdr3_nt: TGTGCCAGCAGCCGCGTTCAGGGGGGCACAGATACGCAGTATTTT